The clone carrying this TCR beta chain was seen many times. Trimming cost V 2 bases and J 0 bases; bases outside gene matches: 3. CDR1 and CDR2 (germline): DFQATT, SNEGSKA (reference sequence). CDR3 length equals 16 residues. This sample is drawn from a study of identical twins. One entry per CDR3 protein results from TCRdb running MiXCR on the 5' RACE reads. The sample yields about 690,000 distinct CDR3 sequences, roughly 6% seen once. This chain joins TRBV20-1 and TRBJ1-6, with TRBD1 matching over 8 bases. Sequenced input: naive T cells sorted from blood. The receptor was isolated from a man between 18 and 29 years old in good health. This chain's CDR3 is CSARRQGSSYNSPLHF. The CDR3 DNA sequence: TGCAGTGCTAGACGACAGGGGAGCTCCTATAATTCACCCCTCCACTTT.